The 14 T cell receptor beta chains listed next were all sequenced from one sample in a study of metastatic and nonmetastatic thyroid tumors. TCRdb reprocessed the PCR reads using MiXCR. The sample lists about 33,000 clones, approximately 17% occurring once. Nobody among the patients had been given any treatment before thyroid surgery. Material for sequencing was blood. Receptors were obtained from a female donor with papillary thyroid cancer or a benign thyroid nodule (not recorded which). Some clones in this sample may be carry-over from other donors' samples.

The chain couples TRBV7-6 to TRBJ2-2; 12 bases are shared with TRBD2. The CDR3 spans 12 residues. The germline V gene encodes CDR1 SGHVS and CDR2 FNYEAQ. This CDR3 reads CASSGRDGELFF. The CDR3 DNA reads as TGTGCATCTAGCGGGAGGGACGGGGAGCTGTTTTTT.

This clone was seen ten or more times. V and J are TRBV6-1 and TRBJ2-1, with TRBD2 identical over 9 bases. The CDR3 consists of 17 residues. The germline CDR1 and CDR2 sequences are MNHNS and SASEGT. The V gene end was trimmed by 3 bases and the J gene end by 8 bases; junction bases not matched to a gene: 14. The CDR3 DNA sequence: TGTGCCAGCAGTGATCGGGGACTAGCCTCGGTGGGCGATGAGCAGTTCTTC. Translation: CASSDRGLASVGDEQFF.

The table lists this clone with many counts. The chain couples TRBV6-6 to TRBJ2-5, with D hard to call. Looked up from germline, CDR1 is MNHNY and CDR2 is SVGAGI (reference sequence). Trimming took off 1 base at V and 5 bases at J, with 2 bases between the two ends. The CDR3 runs 11 residues. CDR3 in DNA: TGTGCCAGCAGTTACTTGGAGACCCAGTACTTC. It translates to CASSYLETQYF.

V usage is TRBV4-2 and J usage is TRBJ2-7; D is ambiguous. The CDR3 totals 15 residues. Germline V CDR1 and CDR2: LGHNA, YNFKEQ. V lost 0 bases, J lost 5 bases, and 14 bases lay in between. The CDR3 loop reads CASSQDGQAPNEQYF. CDR3 DNA sequence: TGTGCCAGCAGCCAAGATGGCCAGGCGCCCAACGAGCAGTACTTC.

The CDR3 coding sequence is TGTGCCATCAGTTTGATGGGATTCGGAGATTCACCCCTCCACTTT. It translates to CAISLMGFGDSPLHF. V usage is TRBV10-3 and J usage is TRBJ1-6, with D unresolved. The CDR3 spans 15 residues. Germline loops: CDR1 ENHRY, CDR2 SYGVKD. V was pared by 5 bases and J by 8 bases, with 16 bases between.

The V and J genes are TRBV20-1 and TRBJ2-7; 7 nucleotides line up with TRBD1. This CDR3 is 13 amino acids long. Germline lookup yields CDR1 DFQATT and CDR2 SNEGSKA (reference sequence). V trimming: 6 bases; J trimming: 1 base; junction bases outside the gene matches: 6. The CDR3 sequence: CSATPGGSYEQYF. In DNA form, the CDR3 reads TGCAGTGCAACACCAGGGGGATCCTACGAGCAGTACTTC.

This clone appeared many times. The V gene is TRBV28, the J gene TRBJ1-5, with a possible D match to TRBD1 (5 bases). Germline V gene sequence: CDR1 MDHEN, CDR2 SYDVKM. There are 14 residues in the CDR3. Trimming cost V 3 bases and J 3 bases, with 9 bases left between them. The CDR3 here is CASSFTGANQPQHF. The CDR3 coding sequence is TGTGCCAGCAGTTTCACCGGGGCCAATCAGCCCCAGCATTTT.

V usage is TRBV30 and J usage is TRBJ2-7, with unresolved D. The CDR3 runs to 16 residues. Germline values: CDR1 GTSNPN, CDR2 SVGIG (reference sequence). The germline V and J ends were trimmed by 0 bases and 1 base, with 16 bases remaining between them. The CDR3 DNA sequence: TGTGCCTGGAGTGTGGGGTCCTATGGGGTATCCTACGAGCAGTACTTC. It specifies CAWSVGSYGVSYEQYF. The variable domain in full, with the rest retrieved from reference TRBV30 and TRBJ2-7, is SQTIHQWPATLVQPVGSPLSLECTVEGTSNPNLYWYRQAAGRGLQLLFYSVGIGQISSEVPQNLSASRPQDRQFILSSKKLLLSDSGFYLCAWSVGSYGVSYEQYFGPGTRLTVT.

This clone was picked up many times. The chain uses TRBV4-3 and TRBJ2-3; possible D gene TRBD2, 7 bases. The CDR3 length is 19 residues. Trimming pared 0 bases from V and 0 bases from J, leaving 19 bases between. Germline V gene data show CDR1 as LGHNA and CDR2 as YSLEER. This chain's CDR3 is CASSQEGGRGLRSTDTQYF. As DNA, the CDR3 is TGCGCCAGCAGCCAAGAGGGGGGGCGGGGACTCCGAAGCACAGATACGCAGTATTTT.

This clone was seen repeatedly, ten times or more. Possible read error: a much larger clone is one base away. The chain employs TRBV28 and TRBJ1-6; the D is unclear. This CDR3 has 14 amino acids. CDR1 MDHEN and CDR2 SYDVKM come from the germline V gene. V lost 7 bases and J 11 bases, leaving 18 bases between the germline ends. The CDR3 DNA is TGTGCCAGCAAGGTTCTTTCCCGAGGACCACCCCTCCACTTT. This translates into CASKVLSRGPPLHF.

The V gene is TRBV11-2, the J gene TRBJ1-3; tentative D call: TRBD1 (6 bases). CDR1 SGHAT and CDR2 FQNNGV come from the germline V gene. V lost 5 bases, J lost 4 bases, and 18 bases lay in between. The CDR3 sequence is 16 residues long. The CDR3 sequence is CASSPKIGGRGNTIYF. As DNA, the CDR3 is TGTGCCAGCAGCCCAAAAATCGGGGGCCGAGGAAACACCATATATTTT.

As regards this clone: Just one base apart from a much larger clone, this may be a read error. The CDR3 region has the DNA TGCAGCGCAGGCCATTCAGGCGCATATACGCAGTATTTT. It specifies CSAGHSGAYTQYF. The rearrangement joins TRBV29-1 to TRBJ2-3, with D uncertain. The CDR3 loop spans 13 amino acids. Trimming shortened V by 7 bases and J by 7 bases, and 18 bases separated the two germline ends. Germline V CDR1 and CDR2: SQVTM, ANQGSEA.

The V gene is TRBV7-2, the J gene TRBJ2-7, with no clear D. V shed 2 bases and J shed 2 bases, with 13 bases lying between them. This CDR3 comprises 15 residues. Germline V gene sequence: CDR1 SGHTA, CDR2 FQGNSA. DNA of the CDR3: TGTGCCAGCAGCTTAACGATGAGCACCGCCTACGAGCAGTACTTC. The encoded protein is CASSLTMSTAYEQYF.

This clone has a count of ten or more. J is TRBJ2-4 and V is TRBV5-1; no reliable D call. Per germline, CDR1 SGHRS and CDR2 YFSETQ. The CDR3 contains 13 residues. V was clipped by 6 bases and J by 4 bases, with 11 bases between them. The chain's CDR3 is CASNTSQKNIQYF. Here the CDR3 DNA reads TGCGCCAGCAATACTTCCCAGAAAAACATTCAGTACTTC.